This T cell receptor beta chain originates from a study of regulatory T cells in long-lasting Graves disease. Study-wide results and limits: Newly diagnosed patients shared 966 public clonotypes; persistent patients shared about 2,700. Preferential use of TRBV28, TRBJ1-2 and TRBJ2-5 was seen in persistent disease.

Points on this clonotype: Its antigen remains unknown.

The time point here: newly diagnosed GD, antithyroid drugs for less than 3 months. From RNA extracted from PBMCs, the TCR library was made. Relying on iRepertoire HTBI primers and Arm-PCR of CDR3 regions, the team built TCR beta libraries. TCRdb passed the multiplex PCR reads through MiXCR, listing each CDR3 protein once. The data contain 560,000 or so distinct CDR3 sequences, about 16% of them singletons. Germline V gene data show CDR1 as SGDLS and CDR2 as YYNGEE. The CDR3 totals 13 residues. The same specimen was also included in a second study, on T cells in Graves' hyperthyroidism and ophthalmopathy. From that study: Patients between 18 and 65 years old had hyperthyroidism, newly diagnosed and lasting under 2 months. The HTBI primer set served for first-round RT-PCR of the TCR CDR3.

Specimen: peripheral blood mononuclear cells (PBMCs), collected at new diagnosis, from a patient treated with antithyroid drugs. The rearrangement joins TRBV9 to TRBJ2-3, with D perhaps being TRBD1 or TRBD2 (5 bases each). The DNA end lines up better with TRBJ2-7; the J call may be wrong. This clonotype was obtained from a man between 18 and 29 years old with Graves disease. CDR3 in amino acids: CASSVGGWGEQYF. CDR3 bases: TGTGCCAGCAGCGTAGGTGGTTGGGGGGAGCAGTACTTC.